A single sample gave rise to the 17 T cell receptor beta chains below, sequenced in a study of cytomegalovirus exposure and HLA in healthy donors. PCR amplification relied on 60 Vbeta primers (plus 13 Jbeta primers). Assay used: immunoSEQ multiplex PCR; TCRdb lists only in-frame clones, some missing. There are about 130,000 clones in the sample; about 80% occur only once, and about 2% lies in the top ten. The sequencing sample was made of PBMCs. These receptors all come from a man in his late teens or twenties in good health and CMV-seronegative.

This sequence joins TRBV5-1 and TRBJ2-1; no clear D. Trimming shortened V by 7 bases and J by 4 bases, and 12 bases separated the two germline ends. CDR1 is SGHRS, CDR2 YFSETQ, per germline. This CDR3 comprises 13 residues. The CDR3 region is CASRPDLYNEQFF. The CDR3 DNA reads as TGCGCCAGCCGACCCGACTTGTACAATGAGCAGTTCTTC.

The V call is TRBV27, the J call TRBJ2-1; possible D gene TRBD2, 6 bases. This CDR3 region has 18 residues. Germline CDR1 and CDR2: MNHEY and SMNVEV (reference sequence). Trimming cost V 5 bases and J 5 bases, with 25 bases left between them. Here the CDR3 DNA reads TGTGCCAGCAGTATAACTGGAGACCTAGCGTGGGATAACAATGAGCAGTTCTTC. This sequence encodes CASSITGDLAWDNNEQFF.

The CDR3 bases are TGTGCCAGCAGCACCCGTAGCGGGAGTAGTATGAATGAGCAGTTCTTC. Translation gives CASSTRSGSSMNEQFF. This chain links TRBV9 with TRBJ2-1; the match to TRBD2 covers 9 bases. Germline V gene lookup returns CDR1 SGDLS and CDR2 YYNGEE. With V trimmed by 4 bases and J by 7 bases, 12 bases remained unmatched. The CDR3 is 16 residues long.

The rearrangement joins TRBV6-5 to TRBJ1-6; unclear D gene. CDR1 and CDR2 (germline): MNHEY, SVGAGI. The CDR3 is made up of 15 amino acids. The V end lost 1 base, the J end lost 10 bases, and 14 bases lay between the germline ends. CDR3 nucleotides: TGTGCCAGCAGTTACTGGACTCGGGCGCAGTCACCCCTCCACTTT. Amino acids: CASSYWTRAQSPLHF.

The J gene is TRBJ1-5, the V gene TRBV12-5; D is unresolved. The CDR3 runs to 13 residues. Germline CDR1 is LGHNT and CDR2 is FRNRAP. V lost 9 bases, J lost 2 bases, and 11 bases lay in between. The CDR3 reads CASTNRGNQPQHF. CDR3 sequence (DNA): TGTGCTAGCACAAACCGGGGCAATCAGCCCCAGCATTTT.

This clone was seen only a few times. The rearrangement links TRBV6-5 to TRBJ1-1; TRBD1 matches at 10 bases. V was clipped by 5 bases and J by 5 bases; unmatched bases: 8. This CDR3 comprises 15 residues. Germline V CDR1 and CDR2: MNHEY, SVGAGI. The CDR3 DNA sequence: TGTGCCAGCAGTACTGGGGACAGGGGAAGGACTGAAGCTTTCTTT. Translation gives CASSTGDRGRTEAFF.

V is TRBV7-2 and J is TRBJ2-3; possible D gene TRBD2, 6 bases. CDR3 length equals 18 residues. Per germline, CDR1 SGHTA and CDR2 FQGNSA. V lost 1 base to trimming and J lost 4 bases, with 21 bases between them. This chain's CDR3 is CASSLVALGGSRADTQYF. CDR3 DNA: TGTGCCAGCAGCTTAGTGGCCCTTGGGGGGAGCAGGGCAGATACGCAGTATTTT.

CDR3 residues: CATTQGSYNSPLHF. In DNA, the CDR3 is TGTGCCACGACACAGGGATCCTATAATTCACCCCTCCACTTT. This sequence joins TRBV30 and TRBJ1-6, with D possibly being TRBD1 (6 bases). V shed 8 bases and J shed 1 base, with 12 bases lying between them. From germline, CDR1 is GTSNPN and CDR2 SVGIG (reference sequence). The CDR3 spans 14 residues.

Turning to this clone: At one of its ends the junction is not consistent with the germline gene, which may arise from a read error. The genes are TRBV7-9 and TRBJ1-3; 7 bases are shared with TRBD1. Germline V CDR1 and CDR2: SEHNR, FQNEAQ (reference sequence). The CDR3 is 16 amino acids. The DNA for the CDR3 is TGTTCCAGCAGCACCACGGACAGGAGCTCTGGAAACACCATATATTTT. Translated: CSSSTTDRSSGNTIYF.

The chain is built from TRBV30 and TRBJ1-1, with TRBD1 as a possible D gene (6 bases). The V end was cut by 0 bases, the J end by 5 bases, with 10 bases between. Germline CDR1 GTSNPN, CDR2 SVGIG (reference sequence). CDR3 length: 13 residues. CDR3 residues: CAWSVLTGTEAFF. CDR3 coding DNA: TGTGCCTGGAGTGTGCTTACAGGGACTGAAGCTTTCTTT. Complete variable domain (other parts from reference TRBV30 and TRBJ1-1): SQTIHQWPATLVQPVGSPLSLECTVEGTSNPNLYWYRQAAGRGLQLLFYSVGIGQISSEVPQNLSASRPQDRQFILSSKKLLLSDSGFYLCAWSVLTGTEAFFGQGTRLTVV.

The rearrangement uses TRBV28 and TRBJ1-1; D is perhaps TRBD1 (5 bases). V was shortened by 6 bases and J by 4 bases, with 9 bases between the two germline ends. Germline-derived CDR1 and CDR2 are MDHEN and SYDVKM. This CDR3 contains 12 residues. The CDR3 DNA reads TGTGCCAGCAGGCGGGGGGGCACTGAAGCTTTCTTT. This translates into CASRRGGTEAFF.

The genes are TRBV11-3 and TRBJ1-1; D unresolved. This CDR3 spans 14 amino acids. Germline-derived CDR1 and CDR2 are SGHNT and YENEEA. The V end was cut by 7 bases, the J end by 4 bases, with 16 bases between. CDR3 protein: CASTATGDSTEAFF. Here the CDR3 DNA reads TGTGCCAGCACCGCCACCGGGGATAGCACTGAAGCTTTCTTT.

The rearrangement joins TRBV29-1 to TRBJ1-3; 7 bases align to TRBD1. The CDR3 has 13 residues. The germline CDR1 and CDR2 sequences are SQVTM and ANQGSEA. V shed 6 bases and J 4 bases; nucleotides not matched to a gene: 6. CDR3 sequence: CSVDDRAGNTIYF. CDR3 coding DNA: TGCAGCGTAGATGACAGGGCCGGAAACACCATATATTTT.

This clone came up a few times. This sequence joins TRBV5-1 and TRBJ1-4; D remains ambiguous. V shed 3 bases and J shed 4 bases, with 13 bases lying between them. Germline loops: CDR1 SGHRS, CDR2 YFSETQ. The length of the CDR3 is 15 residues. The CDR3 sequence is CASSSDIVGNEKLFF. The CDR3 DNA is TGCGCCAGCAGCTCCGACATTGTCGGTAATGAAAAACTGTTTTTT.

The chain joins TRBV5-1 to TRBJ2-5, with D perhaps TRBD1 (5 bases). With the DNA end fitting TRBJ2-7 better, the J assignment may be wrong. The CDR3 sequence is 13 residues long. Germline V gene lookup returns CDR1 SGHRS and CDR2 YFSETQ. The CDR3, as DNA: TGCGCCAGCAGTGGGGCTTTGACCTACGAGCAGTACTTC. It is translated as CASSGALTYEQYF.

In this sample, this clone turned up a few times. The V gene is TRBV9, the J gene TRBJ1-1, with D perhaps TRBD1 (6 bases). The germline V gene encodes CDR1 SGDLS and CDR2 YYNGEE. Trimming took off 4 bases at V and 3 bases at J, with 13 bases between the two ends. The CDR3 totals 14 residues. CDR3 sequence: CASSTGMEDTEAFF. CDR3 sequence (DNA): TGTGCCAGCAGCACAGGGATGGAGGACACTGAAGCTTTCTTT.

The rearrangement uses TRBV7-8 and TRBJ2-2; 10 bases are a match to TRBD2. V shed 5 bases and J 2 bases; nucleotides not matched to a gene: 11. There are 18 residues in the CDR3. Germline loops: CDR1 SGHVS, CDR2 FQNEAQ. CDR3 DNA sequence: TGTGCCAGCAGCCCTGGTGCGGCTAGCGGGGGAAACACCGGGGAGCTGTTTTTT. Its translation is CASSPGAASGGNTGELFF. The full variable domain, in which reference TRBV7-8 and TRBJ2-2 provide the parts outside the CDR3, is GAGVSQSPRYKVAKRGQDVALRCDPISGHVSLFWYQQALGQGPEFLTYFQNEAQLDKSGLPSDRFFAERPEGSVSTLKIQRTQQEDSAVYLCASSPGAASGGNTGELFFGEGSRLTVL.